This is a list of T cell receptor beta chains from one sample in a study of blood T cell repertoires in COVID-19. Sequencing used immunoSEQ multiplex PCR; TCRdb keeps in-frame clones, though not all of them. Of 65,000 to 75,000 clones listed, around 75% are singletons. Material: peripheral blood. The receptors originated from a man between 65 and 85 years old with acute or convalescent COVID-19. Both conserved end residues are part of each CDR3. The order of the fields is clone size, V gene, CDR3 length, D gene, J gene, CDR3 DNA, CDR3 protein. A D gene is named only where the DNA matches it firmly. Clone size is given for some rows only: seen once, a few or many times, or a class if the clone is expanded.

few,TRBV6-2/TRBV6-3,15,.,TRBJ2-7,TGTGCCAGCAGTTACGGCGGCACATCTACCTACGAGCAGTACTTC,CASSYGGTSTYEQYF
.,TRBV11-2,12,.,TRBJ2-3,TGTGCCAGCAGCCGCTACACAGATACGCAGTATTTT,CASSRYTDTQYF
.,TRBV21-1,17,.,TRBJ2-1,TGTGCCAGCAGCTCCCAGAGGTTCGCGGGCCCAAACAATGAGCAGTTCTTC,CASSSQRFAGPNNEQFF
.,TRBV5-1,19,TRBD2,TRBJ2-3,TGCGCCAGCAGCTTCGAGGGTCGTCCTAGCGGGAGATTTGAAGATACGCAGTATTTT,CASSFEGRPSGRFEDTQYF
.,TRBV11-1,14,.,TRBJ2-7,TGTGCCAGCAGCGCAACTAGCAGTTCTACGAGGCAGTACTTC,CASSATSSSTRQYF
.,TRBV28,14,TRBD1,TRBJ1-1,TGTGCCAGCACCACCACAGGGGTGAACACTGAAGCTTTCTTT,CASTTTGVNTEAFF
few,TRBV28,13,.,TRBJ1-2,TGTGCCAGCAGTCCCTACTGGGTGGAGGGCTACACCTTC,CASSPYWVEGYTF
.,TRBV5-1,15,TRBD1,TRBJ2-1,TGCGCCAGCAGCTCCTCGGGACAGGAATACAATGAGCAGTTCTTC,CASSSSGQEYNEQFF
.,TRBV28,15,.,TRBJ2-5,TGTGCCAGCAGTTCCCCGGGACACAAACAAGAGACCCAGTACTTC,CASSSPGHKQETQYF
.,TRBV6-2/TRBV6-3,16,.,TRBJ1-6,TGTGCCAGCAGCCCTCTCTTCAGCTCCTATAATTCACCCCTCCACTTT,CASSPLFSSYNSPLHF
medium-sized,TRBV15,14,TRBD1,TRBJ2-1,TGTGCCACCCGCCGGGGGACAGGGTTGAATGAGCAGTTCTTC,CATRRGTGLNEQFF